The source of this T cell receptor beta chain is a study of blood T cell repertoires in COVID-19. Study-wide context: The study drew acute and convalescent COVID-19 samples from the United States, Italy and Spain. Nucleic acid was either cDNA or gDNA, and it came from T cells, B-cell-depleted T cells, or PBMCs.

It was during active infection that Seattle patients were enrolled and then longitudinally followed. This table comes from immunoSEQ multiplex PCR, and its TCRdb copy is limited to in-frame clones, with some not included. The table includes some 230,000 clones, approximately 90% detected once. The CDR3 has 17 residues. The trim removed 0 bases at V and 5 bases at J, leaving 7 bases unmatched. Looked up from germline, CDR1 is LGHDT and CDR2 is YNNKEL (reference sequence). This clonotype was sampled from a woman aged 50 to 65 with COVID-19, enrolled during active disease. Sequencing used peripheral blood. The chain employs TRBV3-1 (or the pseudogene TRBV3-2) and TRBJ2-3; 11 positions agree with TRBD2. For the CDR3, the DNA is TGTGCCAGCAGCCAAGAGGTTCTAGCGGGGGGAGTAGATACGCAGTATTTT. It translates to CASSQEVLAGGVDTQYF.